These 28 T cell receptor beta chains share one sample of origin, sequenced in a study of shared clonotypes between healthy human individuals (dated by TCRdb to the early 2020s). Library prep was done by the immunoSEQ multiplex PCR assay. TCRdb took this table from immuneACCESS and kept in-frame rearrangements with V and J called. Such tables lack part of the clones; where checked against another copy, unresolved V genes explain under half of the gap, and the rest is unexplained. The sample table lists over 2 million clones, 92% of them with a count of one. The ten biggest clones cover 0.37% of the sample. The sequenced sample consisted of naive CD4+ T cells from PBMCs. This specimen's cell subset or site label, per the study, means: CD45RA+ positively selected. These receptors originate from a man between 18 and 35 years old in good health. Some clones in this sample may be carry-over from other donors' samples.

This chain connects TRBV7-9 to TRBJ1-1, with D possibly being TRBD1 (5 bases). This CDR3 contains 16 residues. The germline V gene encodes CDR1 SEHNR and CDR2 FQNEAQ (reference sequence). V lost 3 bases, J lost 4 bases, and 18 bases lay in between. The DNA of the CDR3 is TGTGCCAGCAGCTTGGAGTCCGGGGGACCGATCACTGAAGCTTTCTTT. Its translation is CASSLESGGPITEAFF.

This sequence joins TRBV7-6 and TRBJ2-1, with D tentatively TRBD2 (5 bases). The length of the CDR3 is 15 residues. The V and J ends lost 5 bases and 3 bases respectively, with 14 bases between them. Germline values: CDR1 SGHVS, CDR2 FNYEAQ. The CDR3 DNA follows: TGTGCCAGCAGCCCCCTAGCCGACATCTACAATGAGCAGTTCTTC. It is translated as CASSPLADIYNEQFF.

The rearrangement links TRBV11-2 to TRBJ2-7; 9 positions agree with TRBD2. Germline V gene sequence: CDR1 SGHAT, CDR2 FQNNGV. The CDR3 consists of 18 residues. Losses at the gene ends were 2 bases for V and 2 bases for J; bases not matched to a gene: 13. The CDR3 region is CASSLYFRRAGGPYEQYF. CDR3 DNA: TGTGCCAGCAGCTTATATTTCCGGCGGGCGGGAGGGCCCTACGAGCAGTACTTC.

This sequence joins TRBV5-1 and TRBJ1-5, with 7 bases matching TRBD1. This CDR3 comprises 15 residues. J was trimmed by 4 bases and V by 0 bases; bases with no gene match: 4. Germline V gene lookup returns CDR1 SGHRS and CDR2 YFSETQ. The chain's CDR3 is CASSLDDRANQPQHF. Written as DNA, the CDR3 is TGCGCCAGCAGCTTGGATGACAGGGCTAATCAGCCCCAGCATTTT.

V gene TRBV12-5 combines with J gene TRBJ2-2; D is ambiguous. Germline CDR1 is LGHNT and CDR2 is FRNRAP. V was clipped by 3 bases and J by 0 bases, with 8 bases between them. The CDR3 sequence is 15 residues long. The CDR3: CASGFVTSNTGELFF. The CDR3 nucleotides read TGTGCTAGTGGTTTCGTGACATCGAACACCGGGGAGCTGTTTTTT.

This clone was detected only once. V and J are TRBV6-1 and TRBJ1-1, with 7 bases matching TRBD1. The V segment lost 6 bases and the J segment 6 bases; nucleotides outside the gene matches: 7. The CDR3 is 13 amino acids. Germline loops: CDR1 MNHNS, CDR2 SASEGT. The CDR3 DNA reads TGTGCCAGCAGCGTGACAGGGATCGCTGAAGCTTTCTTT. Protein product: CASSVTGIAEAFF.

The chain carries TRBV2 and TRBJ1-2; tentative D call: TRBD1 (5 bases). The CDR3 extends over 14 amino acids. Trimming pared 6 bases from V and 6 bases from J, leaving 17 bases between. Per the germline V gene, CDR1 is SNHLY and CDR2 is FYNNEI. As DNA, the CDR3 is TGTGCCAGCAGCGGCGTCGACGCACAGGATGGCTACACCTTC. As protein: CASSGVDAQDGYTF.

The CDR3 sequence: CASSLGQGGHGVDEQFF. CDR3 sequence (DNA): TGCGCCAGCAGCTTGGGCCAGGGGGGACATGGAGTAGATGAGCAGTTCTTC. The chain recombines TRBV5-1 with TRBJ2-1; TRBD1 is a possible D gene (7 bases). Germline assignment: CDR1 SGHRS and CDR2 YFSETQ. The CDR3 sequence is 17 residues long. The germline V and J ends were trimmed by 0 bases and 8 bases, with 21 bases remaining between them.

The genes are TRBV7-9 and TRBJ1-6, with no clear D. CDR1 SEHNR and CDR2 FQNEAQ come from the germline V gene (reference sequence). V was clipped by 6 bases and J by 9 bases, with 15 bases between them. CDR3 length: 14 residues. CDR3 protein: CASRPRAGFSPLHF. CDR3 coding DNA: TGTGCCAGCAGACCTAGAGCGGGGTTTTCACCCCTCCACTTT.

The chain joins TRBV6-5 to TRBJ2-7; TRBD2 agrees at 7 bases. This CDR3 contains 12 residues. V shed 5 bases, J shed 4 bases, and the junction held 2 bases outside the gene matches. Germline V gives CDR1 MNHEY, CDR2 SVGAGI. The CDR3 sequence: CASSNSGYEQYF. CDR3 DNA sequence: TGTGCCAGCAGTAATAGCGGGTACGAGCAGTACTTC.

The rearrangement uses TRBV4-3 and TRBJ2-7; TRBD2 aligns across 7 bases. Germline V CDR1 and CDR2: LGHNA, YSLEER. The CDR3 is 16 amino acids. Losses at the gene ends were 0 bases for V and 5 bases for J; bases not matched to a gene: 10. In DNA form, the CDR3 reads TGCGCCAGCAGCCAAGAGGTCTGGACTAGTACCCACGAGCAGTACTTC. This codes for CASSQEVWTSTHEQYF.

This chain uses TRBV7-2 with TRBJ2-1; no reliable D call. The germline gives CDR1 SGHTA, CDR2 FQGNSA. The germline V and J ends were trimmed by 2 bases and 2 bases, with 7 bases remaining between them. This CDR3 is 14 amino acids long. CDR3 sequence reads: CASSLQEPYNEQFF. CDR3 nucleotides: TGTGCCAGCAGCTTACAGGAACCCTACAATGAGCAGTTCTTC.

The V gene is TRBV28, the J gene TRBJ2-7; TRBD2 agrees at 8 bases. Germline V gives CDR1 MDHEN, CDR2 SYDVKM. V lost 1 base, J lost 6 bases, and 8 bases stayed unmatched. The CDR3 length is 15 residues. The CDR3 reads CASSLYSAGVGEQYF. CDR3 nucleotide sequence: TGTGCCAGCAGTTTATACTCAGCGGGAGTCGGCGAGCAGTACTTC.

The gene calls are TRBV6-4 and TRBJ1-1; D gene uncertain. Germline-derived CDR1 and CDR2 are MRHNA and SNTAGT. This CDR3 has 13 amino acids. Between the trimmed V and J ends, which lost 5 bases and 4 bases, there was a span of 11 bases. The CDR3 spells CASSFGEGTEAFF. CDR3 DNA: TGTGCCAGCAGTTTCGGGGAGGGCACTGAAGCTTTCTTT.

V gene TRBV19 combines with J gene TRBJ1-3; 12 nucleotides match TRBD1. Germline V gene sequence: CDR1 LNHDA, CDR2 SQIVND (reference sequence). V dropped 6 bases and J dropped 4; count of bases not matched to a gene: 10. The CDR3 length is 17 residues. CDR3 DNA: TGTGCCAGTAGCCTCACCGGGACAGGGGGCTTCGGAAACACCATATATTTT. This gives the protein CASSLTGTGGFGNTIYF.

This chain links TRBV5-1 with TRBJ1-3; the D gene is possibly TRBD1 (5 bases). Between the trimmed V and J ends, which lost 4 bases and 3 bases, there was a span of 11 bases. From germline, CDR1 is SGHRS and CDR2 YFSETQ. The CDR3 spans 14 residues. The CDR3 DNA reads as TGCGCCAGCAGCGGGGCCGGTCTTGGAAACACCATATATTTT. Protein sequence: CASSGAGLGNTIYF.

This clone was detected once. The V and J genes are TRBV18 and TRBJ1-2, with 9 positions matching TRBD1. Per the germline V gene, CDR1 is KGHSH and CDR2 is LQKENI. This CDR3 has 16 residues. Unmatched junction bases numbered 7, after V lost 5 bases and J lost 0 bases. DNA for the CDR3: TGTGCCAGCTCAGAGGGACAGGGATCTTCTAACTATGGCTACACCTTC. Its translation: CASSEGQGSSNYGYTF. The entire variable domain, with the rest obtained from reference TRBV18 and TRBJ1-2, is as follows: NAGVMQNPRHLVRRRGQEARLRCSPMKGHSHVYWYRQLPEEGLKFMVYLQKENIIDESGMPKERFSAEFPKEGPSILRIQQVVRGDSAAYFCASSEGQGSSNYGYTFGSGTRLTVV.

Of note for this clone: Other DNA sequences in this sample translate to the same CDR3. The chain is built from TRBV18 and TRBJ2-3; 9 nucleotides line up with TRBD2. Germline trimming cut 3 bases from V and 1 base from J; bases unmatched to any gene: 2. Germline V lookup: CDR1 KGHSH, CDR2 LQKENI. This CDR3 contains 15 residues. The CDR3 sequence is CASSPRLAGTDTQYF. The CDR3 region has the DNA TGTGCCAGCTCACCCCGACTAGCGGGCACAGATACGCAGTATTTT.

This clone was detected only a few times. The chain combines TRBV6-1 with TRBJ1-5; D is unresolved. V was pared by 3 bases and J by 6 bases, with 6 bases between. This CDR3 contains 12 residues. Germline CDR1 reads MNHNS; CDR2 reads SASEGT. CDR3 in DNA: TGTGCCAGCAGTGATTTGATTCAGCCCCAGCATTTT. It encodes CASSDLIQPQHF.

This clone was detected once. This chain links TRBV5-1 with TRBJ2-1; possible D gene TRBD1, 6 bases. Trimming took off 4 bases at V and 1 base at J, with 27 bases between the two ends. Germline V CDR1 and CDR2: SGHRS, YFSETQ. The CDR3 is made up of 20 amino acids. The CDR3 loop is CASSGTLGARGRYSYNEQFF. CDR3 in DNA: TGCGCCAGCAGCGGGACACTAGGGGCGAGGGGCCGCTATTCCTACAATGAGCAGTTCTTC.

The CDR3 here is CASSEGSYYGYTF. The CDR3 bases are TGCGCCAGCAGTGAGGGGTCCTACTATGGCTACACCTTC. V and J are TRBV10-2 and TRBJ1-2; the D is unclear. The V gene lost 2 bases and the J gene lost 3 bases, with 7 bases spanning the gap. CDR3 length: 13 residues. Germline V gene lookup returns CDR1 WSHSY and CDR2 SAAADI.

The rearrangement links TRBV19 to TRBJ2-1; 10 positions match TRBD1. The CDR3 has 16 residues. The germline CDR1 and CDR2 sequences are LNHDA and SQIVND (reference sequence). Trimming took 4 bases from V and 2 from J; bases not matched to a gene: 5. CDR3 residues: CASSRDRGAPYNEQFF. In DNA, the CDR3 is TGTGCCAGTAGTAGGGACAGGGGAGCCCCCTACAATGAGCAGTTCTTC.

The gene calls are TRBV28 and TRBJ2-4; a possible D gene is TRBD2 (7 bases). V was shortened by 4 bases and J by 3 bases, with 22 bases between the two germline ends. The CDR3 runs 18 residues. Per the germline V gene, CDR1 is MDHEN and CDR2 is SYDVKM. The CDR3 protein is CASSSQRGGGVGKNIQYF. The DNA of the CDR3 is TGTGCCAGCAGTTCCCAGAGAGGGGGGGGAGTGGGCAAAAACATTCAGTACTTC.

The rearrangement links TRBV7-2 to TRBJ2-5; 8 bases agree with TRBD1. Germline lookup yields CDR1 SGHTA and CDR2 FQGNSA. The J segment lost 7 bases and the V segment lost 4 bases, leaving 17 bases of the junction unmatched. The CDR3 loop spans 17 amino acids. In DNA form, the CDR3 reads TGTGCCAGCAGCTCCCCCCTCCTCGGACAGGGAGAGGGGACCCAGTACTTC. Protein product: CASSSPLLGQGEGTQYF. Drawing the rest from reference TRBV7-2 and TRBJ2-5, the complete variable domain is GAGVSQSPSNKVTEKGKDVELRCDPISGHTALYWYRQSLGQGLEFLIYFQGNSAPDKSGLPSDRFSAERTGGSVSTLTIQRTQQEDSAVYLCASSSPLLGQGEGTQYFGPGTRLLVL.

The chain uses TRBV30 and TRBJ2-1; TRBD1 matches 12 bases. This CDR3 has 21 amino acids. CDR1 is GTSNPN and CDR2 is SVGIG in the germline V gene (reference sequence). Trimming removed 0 bases from V and 7 bases from J; junction bases left unmatched: 22. The CDR3 coding sequence is TGTGCCTGGAGTGTTGTCCCGGGACAGGGGGCGTACGTTGCCGGTATTAATGAGCAGTTCTTC. Its translation is CAWSVVPGQGAYVAGINEQFF. Drawing the rest from reference TRBV30 and TRBJ2-1, the complete variable domain is SQTIHQWPATLVQPVGSPLSLECTVEGTSNPNLYWYRQAAGRGLQLLFYSVGIGQISSEVPQNLSASRPQDRQFILSSKKLLLSDSGFYLCAWSVVPGQGAYVAGINEQFFGPGTRLTVL.

Here the CDR3 reads CASSIRPPSDDSYEQYF. The DNA for the CDR3 is TGTGCCAGTAGTATACGTCCCCCTAGCGATGACTCCTACGAGCAGTACTTC. The V and J genes are TRBV19 and TRBJ2-7; a possible D gene is TRBD2 (6 bases). Germline V gene data show CDR1 as LNHDA and CDR2 as SQIVND (reference sequence). The CDR3 runs to 17 residues. Trimming shortened V by 2 bases and J by 0 bases, and 17 bases separated the two germline ends.

This clone was seen only once. The chain employs TRBV7-7 and TRBJ2-1; 8 nucleotides line up with TRBD2. V lost 5 bases, J lost 7 bases, and 7 bases stayed unmatched. Germline V lookup: CDR1 SSHAT, CDR2 FNYEAQ (reference sequence). The CDR3 consists of 14 residues. The CDR3 region is CASSQDPGGNEQFF. For the CDR3, the DNA is TGTGCCAGCAGCCAGGACCCGGGGGGGAATGAGCAGTTCTTC.

This chain uses TRBV30 with TRBJ2-6; D remains ambiguous. CDR1 is GTSNPN and CDR2 is SVGIG in the germline V gene (reference sequence). The CDR3 sequence is 15 residues long. V lost 7 bases and J 0 bases, leaving 13 bases between the germline ends. DNA for the CDR3: TGTGCCTCCCCTCGGGCCTTCTCTGGGGCCAACGTCCTGACTTTC. Translation gives CASPRAFSGANVLTF.